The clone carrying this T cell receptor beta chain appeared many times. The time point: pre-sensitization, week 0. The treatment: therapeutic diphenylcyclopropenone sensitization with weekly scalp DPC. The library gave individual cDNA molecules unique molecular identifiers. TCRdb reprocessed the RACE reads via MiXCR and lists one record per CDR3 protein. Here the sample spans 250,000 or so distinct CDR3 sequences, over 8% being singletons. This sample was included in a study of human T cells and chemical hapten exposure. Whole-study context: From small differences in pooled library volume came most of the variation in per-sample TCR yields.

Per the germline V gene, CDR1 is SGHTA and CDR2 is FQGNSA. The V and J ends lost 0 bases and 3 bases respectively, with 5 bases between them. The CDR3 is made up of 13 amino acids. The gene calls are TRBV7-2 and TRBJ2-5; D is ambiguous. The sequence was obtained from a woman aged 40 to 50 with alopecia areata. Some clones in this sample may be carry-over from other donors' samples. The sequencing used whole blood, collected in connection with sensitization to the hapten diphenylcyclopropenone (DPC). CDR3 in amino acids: CASSLAREETQYF. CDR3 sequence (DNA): TGTGCCAGCAGCTTAGCAAGGGAAGAGACCCAGTACTTC.